Listed here are 19 T cell receptor beta chains from one sample, sequenced in a study of shared T cell receptors in the human thymus. Some clones are missing from TCRdb's copy, which holds only in-frame ones; the method was immunoSEQ multiplex PCR. The sample shows 500,000 to 850,000 clones, about 89% of them seen only once. Separately, the same data were catalogued under a study of human thymus T cells.

Sequencing was performed on thymocytes. The source is a boy younger than two with a congenital heart defect.

J is TRBJ2-7 and V is TRBV4-1; 7 bases fit TRBD1. CDR3 size: 15 residues. The V and J ends lost 5 bases and 2 bases, in that order; junction bases with no gene match: 9. Germline loops: CDR1 MGHRA, CDR2 YSYEKL. The CDR3: CASSTTPGQPYEQYF. The CDR3 DNA sequence: TGCGCCAGCAGCACTACGCCGGGACAGCCCTACGAGCAGTACTTC.

The DNA of the CDR3 is TGTGCCAGCAGCTTGGCCAACGGTGAAGCTTTCTTT. This gives the protein CASSLANGEAFF. The chain combines TRBV5-6 with TRBJ1-1; D gene uncertain. V was cut by 0 bases and J by 7 bases, with 7 bases left in between. The length of the CDR3 is 12 residues. Germline V CDR1 and CDR2: SGHDT, YYEEEE.

The chain has TRBV28 and TRBJ1-5, with D possibly matching TRBD1 (6 bases). Germline V gene lookup returns CDR1 MDHEN and CDR2 SYDVKM. V dropped 6 bases and J dropped 7 bases, with 19 bases sitting between them. The length of the CDR3 is 15 residues. DNA of the CDR3: TGTGCCAGCAGGGGAGCCAGGGACACCGACCAGCCCCAGCATTTT. This gives the protein CASRGARDTDQPQHF.

Points on this clone: Other DNA sequences in this sample translate to the same CDR3. The chain joins TRBV4-3 to TRBJ1-5, with unresolved D. The CDR3 contains 13 residues. The germline V gene encodes CDR1 LGHNA and CDR2 YSLEER. Trimming removed 1 base at V and 5 bases at J, with 6 bases between. This CDR3 is CASSQVGDQPQHF. The CDR3 DNA reads as TGCGCCAGCAGCCAAGTGGGCGATCAGCCCCAGCATTTT.

The chain carries TRBV28 and TRBJ1-1; 7 bases are a match to TRBD1. Germline values: CDR1 MDHEN, CDR2 SYDVKM. V lost 6 bases to trimming and J lost 2 bases; unmatched junction nucleotides: 6. The CDR3 covers 14 residues. This chain's CDR3 is CASRTGQLNTEAFF. The CDR3 DNA follows: TGTGCCAGCAGAACGGGACAGCTCAACACTGAAGCTTTCTTT. The variable domain in full, with the rest retrieved from reference TRBV28 and TRBJ1-1, is DVKVTQSSRYLVKRTGEKVFLECVQDMDHENMFWYRQDPGLGLRLIYFSYDVKMKEKGDIPEGYSVSREKKERFSLILESASTNQTSMYLCASRTGQLNTEAFFGQGTRLTVV.

This chain's CDR3 is CASRIGGGSYNEQFF. The CDR3 DNA is TGTGCCAGCAGGATCGGGGGGGGATCCTACAATGAGCAGTTCTTC. This chain uses TRBV28 with TRBJ2-1, with 8 bases matching TRBD2. CDR1 is MDHEN, CDR2 SYDVKM, per germline. This CDR3 has 15 residues. After removal of 6 bases from V and 1 base from J, the junction contained 5 bases not matched to a gene.

The chain has TRBV7-6 and TRBJ2-7; 8 nucleotides match TRBD2. Germline V gene data show CDR1 as SGHVS and CDR2 as FNYEAQ. This CDR3 spans 17 amino acids. V shed 3 bases, J shed 3 bases, and the junction held 13 bases outside the gene matches. The CDR3 here is CASSFESGRQAGYEQYF. The CDR3 DNA is TGTGCCAGCAGCTTTGAAAGCGGGAGACAAGCCGGCTACGAGCAGTACTTC.

The V call is TRBV10-2, the J call TRBJ2-7; D is ambiguous. Germline V lookup: CDR1 WSHSY, CDR2 SAAADI. This CDR3 has 15 amino acids. The V gene lost 0 bases and the J gene lost 3 bases, with 12 bases spanning the gap. This chain's CDR3 is CASSESVAWVYEQYF. The CDR3 region has the DNA TGCGCCAGCAGTGAGTCGGTAGCCTGGGTCTACGAGCAGTACTTC.

The chain has TRBV5-6 and TRBJ2-3; D gene uncertain. CDR3 length equals 11 residues. Germline V CDR1 and CDR2: SGHDT, YYEEEE. Trimming shortened V by 3 bases and J by 6 bases, and 5 bases separated the two germline ends. DNA for the CDR3: TGTGCCAGCAGCTCTGCGGATACGCAGTATTTT. Its protein product is CASSSADTQYF.

The CDR3: CASSAPLRDTRTRYNEQFF. The CDR3 coding sequence is TGTGCCAGCAGCGCCCCTCTTAGGGATACCAGGACTAGATACAATGAGCAGTTCTTC. The chain has TRBV11-2 and TRBJ2-1, with 7 nucleotides matching TRBD2. Trimming took 5 bases from V and 4 from J; bases not matched to a gene: 20. Per germline, CDR1 SGHAT and CDR2 FQNNGV. The CDR3 is 19 residues long. Full variable domain (remainder filled in from reference TRBV11-2 and TRBJ2-1): EAGVAQSPRYKIIEKRQSVAFWCNPISGHATLYWYQQILGQGPKLLIQFQNNGVVDDSQLPKDRFSAERLKGVDSTLKIQPAKLEDSAVYLCASSAPLRDTRTRYNEQFFGPGTRLTVL.

This chain connects TRBV6-4 to TRBJ1-5; D gene uncertain. The germline V gene encodes CDR1 MRHNA and CDR2 SNTAGT. Trimming took off 0 bases at V and 5 bases at J, with 8 bases between the two ends. The CDR3 is 14 amino acids. The CDR3 DNA is TGTGCCAGCAGTGACTCGACACACGATCAGCCCCAGCATTTT. Translation gives CASSDSTHDQPQHF.

The chain links TRBV19 to TRBJ1-5; TRBD1 aligns across 8 bases. This CDR3 comprises 17 residues. With V trimmed by 2 bases and J by 7 bases, 13 bases remained unmatched. Germline-derived CDR1 and CDR2 are LNHDA and SQIVND (reference sequence). The CDR3 spells CASSIPGRGRVMQPQHF. The CDR3 nucleotides are TGTGCCAGTAGTATACCGGGCAGGGGGCGCGTGATGCAGCCCCAGCATTTT.

The chain uses TRBV10-3 and TRBJ2-3; D not resolved. The V end was cut by 5 bases, the J end by 6 bases, with 6 bases between. The CDR3 is 11 residues long. CDR1 and CDR2 from the germline V gene are ENHRY and SYGVKD. CDR3 protein: CAISSADTQYF. Here the CDR3 DNA reads TGTGCCATCAGTAGTGCGGATACGCAGTATTTT.

This rearrangement joins TRBV2 to TRBJ2-7; tentative D call: TRBD1 (6 bases). Germline values: CDR1 SNHLY, CDR2 FYNNEI. There are 14 residues in the CDR3. V dropped 7 bases and J dropped 1 base, with 14 bases sitting between them. CDR3 amino acids: CASTSGQESYEQYF. CDR3 in DNA: TGTGCCAGCACCTCGGGACAAGAATCCTACGAGCAGTACTTC.

The rearrangement uses TRBV2 and TRBJ2-2; D is perhaps TRBD1 (6 bases). Trimming took 8 bases from V and 5 from J, leaving 21 bases between them. CDR1 and CDR2 from the germline V gene are SNHLY and FYNNEI. This CDR3 has 16 amino acids. CDR3 in DNA: TGTGCCAGCTCCATCCAGGGGAAAAAAACTACCGGGGAGCTGTTTTTT. Translating it yields CASSIQGKKTTGELFF. The full variable domain, with the rest looked up from reference TRBV2 and TRBJ2-2, is EPEVTQTPSHQVTQMGQEVILRCVPISNHLYFYWYRQILGQKVEFLVSFYNNEISEKSEIFDDQFSVERPDGSNFTLKIRSTKLEDSAMYFCASSIQGKKTTGELFFGEGSRLTVL.

The chain couples TRBV28 to TRBJ1-1; TRBD1 might be the D (6 bases). The CDR3 length is 13 residues. V dropped 8 bases and J dropped 7 bases, with 17 bases sitting between them. Germline values: CDR1 MDHEN, CDR2 SYDVKM. The CDR3: CASSGGGMVEAFF. CDR3 in DNA: TGTGCCAGCTCAGGTGGGGGCATGGTTGAAGCTTTCTTT.

The CDR3 region is CASSSRTGSNGYTF. CDR3 sequence (DNA): TGTGCCAGCAGTTCACGGACAGGTTCGAATGGCTACACCTTC. The gene calls are TRBV6-5 and TRBJ1-2; 7 nucleotides agree with TRBD1. The CDR3 is 14 amino acids. V shed 4 bases, J shed 6 bases, and the junction held 8 bases outside the gene matches. Germline values: CDR1 MNHEY, CDR2 SVGAGI.

The V gene is TRBV28, the J gene TRBJ2-1, with 8 bases lining up with TRBD2. J gave up 6 bases and V 7 bases, and 11 bases lay outside the gene matches. CDR1 MDHEN and CDR2 SYDVKM come from the germline V gene. There are 15 residues in the CDR3. The CDR3 spells CASTFREGLVNEQFF. In nucleotides, the CDR3 is TGTGCCAGCACTTTCCGGGAGGGCCTGGTCAATGAGCAGTTCTTC.

This chain links TRBV7-2 with TRBJ1-1, with a possible D match to TRBD1 (5 bases). The germline V gene encodes CDR1 SGHTA and CDR2 FQGNSA. V was pared by 0 bases and J by 0 bases, with 14 bases between. The CDR3 length is 17 residues. Here the CDR3 reads CASSLAWGGPMNTEAFF. CDR3 nucleotide sequence: TGTGCCAGCAGCTTAGCGTGGGGGGGTCCCATGAACACTGAAGCTTTCTTT.